This is a list of T cell receptor beta chains from one sample in a study of blood T cells in healthy people across ages. TCRdb redid the calling of the 5' RACE reads with MiXCR, one entry per CDR3 protein. The table records about 580,000 distinct CDR3 sequences, around 50% of them present only once. Sequenced input: blood. These receptors originate from a man older than 75 in good health. The CDR3 runs from the conserved cysteine through the conserved F or W. D genes are given only for firm matches. Clone sizes are given selectively: once, few, many, or a class where the clone is expanded.

J gene	D gene	V gene	clone size	CDR3 protein	CDR3 DNA
TRBJ2-7	TRBD1	TRBV20-1	few	CSAADRGYEQYF	TGCAGTGCAGCCGACAGGGGCTACGAGCAGTACTTC
TRBJ1-4	TRBD1	TRBV6-6	-	CASSYAGGREKLFF	TGTGCCAGCAGTTATGCAGGGGGGCGGGAAAAACTGTTTTTT
TRBJ2-3	TRBD1	TRBV20-1	-	CSARGLTGGRLADTQYF	TGCAGTGCTAGAGGACTCACAGGGGGTAGGCTTGCAGATACGCAGTATTTT
TRBJ2-2	TRBD1	TRBV12-3/TRBV12-4	-	CASSRQGTNTGELFF	TGTGCCAGCAGTAGACAGGGTACGAACACCGGGGAGCTGTTTTTT
TRBJ2-5	TRBD2	TRBV4-1	-	CASSQDRGLAETQYF	TGCGCCAGCAGCCAAGATCGCGGACTAGCAGAGACCCAGTACTTC
TRBJ2-5	TRBD1	TRBV7-2	once	CASSLQTGGSRETQYF	TGTGCCAGCAGCCTCCAGACAGGGGGAAGTAGGGAGACCCAGTACTTC
TRBJ1-2	-	TRBV25-1	many	CASSRDGNYGYTF	TGTGCCAGCTCCCGGGACGGCAACTATGGCTACACCTTC
TRBJ1-1	-	TRBV20-1	once	CSASFQGPNTEAFF	TGCAGTGCTAGTTTTCAGGGGCCGAACACTGAAGCTTTCTTT
TRBJ2-1	-	TRBV20-1	-	CSVPPAGTYNEQFF	TGCAGTGTCCCCCCTGCGGGGACCTACAATGAGCAGTTCTTC
TRBJ1-5	TRBD1	TRBV4-2	-	CASSHEQGGNQPQHF	TGTGCCAGCAGCCATGAACAGGGGGGCAATCAGCCCCAGCATTTT
TRBJ2-5	-	TRBV5-1	-	CASSLPEGETQYF	TGCGCCAGCAGCTTGCCTGAAGGGGAGACCCAGTACTTC
TRBJ2-5	TRBD1	TRBV5-1	-	CANSSTGVQETQYF	TGCGCCAACAGCAGTACAGGGGTCCAAGAGACCCAGTACTTC
TRBJ2-5	-	TRBV20-1	-	CSATLARVAKETQYF	TGCAGTGCCACCCTTGCGAGGGTCGCGAAAGAGACCCAGTACTTC
TRBJ2-1	-	TRBV5-1	few	CASSQQDSRYEQFF	TGCGCCAGCAGCCAACAAGACTCCAGGTATGAGCAGTTCTTC
TRBJ2-5	-	TRBV29-1	few	CSVEGTREAGIMETQYF	TGCAGCGTTGAAGGGACGAGGGAGGCTGGAATAATGGAGACCCAGTACTTC
TRBJ2-1	TRBD2	TRBV6-2/TRBV6-3	-	CASSLGRGGFYNEQFF	TGTGCCAGCAGTTTGGGGCGGGGGGGTTTCTACAATGAGCAGTTCTTC
TRBJ2-7	-	TRBV7-3	-	CASSFASRHYGQYF	TGTGCCAGCAGCTTTGCGTCCAGGCACTACGGGCAGTACTTC
TRBJ2-1	-	TRBV28	few	CASRNPGLYTFNEQFF	TGTGCCAGCAGAAATCCGGGGCTCTATACATTCAATGAGCAGTTCTTC
TRBJ2-7	TRBD1	TRBV20-1	-	CSAGRYFGTGAIKVQHEQYF	TGCAGTGCGGGGCGTTATTTTGGGACAGGGGCCATCAAGGTCCAGCACGAGCAGTACTTC
TRBJ2-3	TRBD2	TRBV9	few	CASSVRGLAADTQYF	TGTGCCAGCAGCGTAAGGGGACTAGCGGCAGATACGCAGTATTTT
TRBJ1-1	TRBD1	TRBV30	-	CAWNRGLNTEAFF	TGTGCCTGGAATAGGGGGCTGAACACTGAAGCTTTCTTT
TRBJ2-1	-	TRBV20-1	few	CSAGRAREQFF	TGCAGTGCTGGTAGGGCACGGGAGCAGTTCTTC
TRBJ2-3	-	TRBV18	few	CASSPSSDTQYF	TGTGCCAGCTCACCCTCTTCAGATACGCAGTATTTT
TRBJ2-1	-	TRBV6-2/TRBV6-3	-	CASSKALQGPYNEQFF	TGTGCCAGCAGTAAGGCTCTTCAGGGGCCCTACAATGAGCAGTTCTTC
TRBJ2-5	TRBD2	TRBV3-1	-	CAGSQDRAGGRETQYF	TGTGCCGGCAGCCAAGATCGGGCGGGGGGTCGGGAGACCCAGTACTTC
TRBJ2-5	TRBD2	TRBV7-2	-	CASRGVGETQYF	TGTGCCAGCCGGGGGGTTGGCGAGACCCAGTACTTC
TRBJ2-1	TRBD2	TRBV3-1	few	CASSQDRRESSYNEQFF	TGTGCCAGCAGCCAAGATAGGCGGGAGAGCTCCTACAATGAGCAGTTCTTC
TRBJ2-7	TRBD2	TRBV6-2/TRBV6-3	-	CGSTAGSSYEQYF	TGTGGCAGCACAGCGGGAAGCTCCTACGAGCAGTACTTC
TRBJ2-1	TRBD2	TRBV7-2	-	CASPPGGGVWDEQFF	TGTGCCAGCCCCCCCGGCGGGGGGGTCTGGGATGAGCAGTTCTTC
TRBJ2-1	-	TRBV27	-	CASSFSGRPPLWEQFF	TGTGCCAGCAGTTTTTCTGGCAGGCCCCCCCTTTGGGAGCAGTTCTTC
TRBJ2-5	-	TRBV20-1	-	CSARDSRQGGETQYF	TGCAGTGCTAGAGATTCGCGGCAGGGGGGAGAGACCCAGTACTTC
TRBJ2-7	-	TRBV9	many	CASSVGRSSYEQYF	TGTGCCAGCAGCGTAGGTCGGAGCTCCTACGAGCAGTACTTC
TRBJ2-7	TRBD2	TRBV5-1	-	CASSQEVAGGNNEQYF	TGCGCCAGCAGTCAGGAAGTAGCGGGGGGTAACAACGAGCAGTACTTC
TRBJ2-5	-	TRBV4-3	few	CASSPNRLAGETQYF	TGCGCCAGCAGCCCCAACAGGCTAGCAGGAGAGACCCAGTACTTC
TRBJ2-5	-	TRBV20-1	few	CSSLGPRFETQYF	TGCAGTTCCTTAGGACCAAGGTTCGAGACCCAGTACTTC
TRBJ1-5	-	TRBV2	once	CASSGGRDGQPQHF	TGTGCCAGCAGTGGGGGACGGGACGGTCAGCCCCAGCATTTT
TRBJ2-7	-	TRBV29-1	-	CSVEDPGTYEQYF	TGCAGCGTTGAAGATCCGGGGACCTACGAGCAGTACTTC
TRBJ1-5	TRBD1	TRBV6-2/TRBV6-3	few	CASSLMTSGTGINQPQHF	TGTGCCAGCAGCCTAATGACGTCTGGGACAGGGATCAATCAGCCCCAGCATTTT
TRBJ2-7	TRBD1	TRBV6-6	few	CASSYPAVGGHEQYF	TGTGCCAGCAGTTACCCCGCTGTAGGGGGCCACGAGCAGTACTTC
TRBJ2-1	-	TRBV29-1	many	CSGWSGVEQFF	TGCAGCGGCTGGTCAGGGGTTGAGCAGTTCTTC
TRBJ1-1	-	TRBV7-2	few	CASSAEGYTEAFF	TGTGCCAGCAGCGCGGAGGGATACACTGAAGCTTTCTTT
TRBJ2-1	TRBD2	TRBV5-1	-	CASSWTSGAGNEQFF	TGCGCCAGCAGCTGGACTAGCGGGGCAGGGAATGAGCAGTTCTTC
TRBJ1-2	-	TRBV12-3/TRBV12-4	-	CASSLMGVYGYTF	TGTGCCAGCAGTTTAATGGGGGTCTATGGCTACACCTTC
TRBJ2-3	TRBD2	TRBV12-3/TRBV12-4	-	CASSFSGAVDTQYF	TGTGCCAGCAGTTTCAGCGGGGCGGTAGATACGCAGTATTTT
TRBJ2-3	TRBD2	TRBV9	-	CASSQRPPLAGDTDTQYF	TGTGCCAGCAGCCAACGTCCCCCCCTAGCGGGGGACACAGATACGCAGTATTTT
TRBJ1-2	-	TRBV5-5	few	CASTRALGGYTF	TGTGCCAGTACCCGGGCCCTCGGGGGCTACACCTTC
TRBJ2-5	TRBD1	TRBV6-2/TRBV6-3	many	CASSSRDRGLETQYF	TGTGCCAGCAGTTCCCGCGACAGGGGTTTGGAGACCCAGTACTTC
TRBJ2-5	TRBD1	TRBV20-1	-	CSAARQGLQETQYF	TGCAGTGCTGCCCGACAGGGCCTCCAAGAGACCCAGTACTTC
TRBJ2-5	TRBD1	TRBV28	-	CASSPGTEYQETQYF	TGTGCCAGCAGTCCCGGGACAGAGTACCAAGAGACCCAGTACTTC
TRBJ2-7	-	TRBV5-5	few	CASSLGVSYEQYF	TGTGCCAGCAGCTTGGGGGTCTCCTACGAGCAGTACTTC
TRBJ2-1	TRBD2	TRBV7-9	many	CASSFVLGLALNEQFF	TGTGCCAGCAGCTTCGTCCTGGGACTAGCGCTTAATGAGCAGTTCTTC
TRBJ1-4	-	TRBV15	-	CATSAGSATNEKLFF	TGTGCCACCAGCGCAGGGTCCGCAACTAATGAAAAACTGTTTTTT
TRBJ1-4	TRBD1	TRBV29-1	-	CSVQGAQEKLFF	TGCAGCGTACAGGGGGCGCAAGAAAAACTGTTTTTT